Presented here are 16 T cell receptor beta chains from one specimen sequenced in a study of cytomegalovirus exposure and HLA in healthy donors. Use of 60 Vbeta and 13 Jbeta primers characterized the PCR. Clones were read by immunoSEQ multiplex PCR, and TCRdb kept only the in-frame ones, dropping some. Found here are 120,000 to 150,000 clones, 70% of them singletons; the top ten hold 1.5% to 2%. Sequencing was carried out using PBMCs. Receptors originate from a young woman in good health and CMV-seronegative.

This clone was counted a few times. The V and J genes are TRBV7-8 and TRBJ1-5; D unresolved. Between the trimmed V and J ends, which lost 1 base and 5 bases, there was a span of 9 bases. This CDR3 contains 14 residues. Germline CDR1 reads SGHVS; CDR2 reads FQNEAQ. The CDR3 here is CASSLGAGDQPQHF. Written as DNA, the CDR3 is TGTGCCAGCAGCTTAGGGGCGGGAGATCAGCCCCAGCATTTT.

The CDR3 reads CAILQGSTEKLFF. The CDR3 coding sequence is TGTGCCATCCTACAGGGTTCAACTGAAAAACTGTTTTTT. The V call is TRBV7-3, the J call TRBJ1-4, with D perhaps matching TRBD1 (6 bases). The CDR3 is 13 residues long. CDR1 and CDR2 (germline): SGHTA, FQGTGA. The V end lost 10 bases, the J end lost 7 bases, and 16 bases lay between the germline ends.

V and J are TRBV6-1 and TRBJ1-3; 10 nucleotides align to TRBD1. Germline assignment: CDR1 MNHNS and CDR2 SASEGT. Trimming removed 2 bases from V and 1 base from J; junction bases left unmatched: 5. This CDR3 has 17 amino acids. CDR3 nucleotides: TGTGCCAGCAGTGAACGACAGGGGGCTTCGTCTGGAAACACCATATATTTT. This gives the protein CASSERQGASSGNTIYF.

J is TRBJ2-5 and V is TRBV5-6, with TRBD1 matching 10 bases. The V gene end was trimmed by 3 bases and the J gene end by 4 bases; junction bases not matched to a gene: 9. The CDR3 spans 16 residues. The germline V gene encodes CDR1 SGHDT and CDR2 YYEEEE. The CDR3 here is CASSSVLTGGGETQYF. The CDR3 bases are TGTGCCAGCAGCTCCGTCCTGACAGGGGGCGGAGAGACCCAGTACTTC.

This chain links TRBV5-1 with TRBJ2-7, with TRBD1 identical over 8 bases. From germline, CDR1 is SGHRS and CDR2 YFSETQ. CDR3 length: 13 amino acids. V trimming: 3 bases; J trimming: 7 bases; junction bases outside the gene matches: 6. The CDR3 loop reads CASSSQTGVEQYF. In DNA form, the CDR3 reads TGCGCCAGCAGCTCACAGACAGGGGTAGAGCAGTACTTC.

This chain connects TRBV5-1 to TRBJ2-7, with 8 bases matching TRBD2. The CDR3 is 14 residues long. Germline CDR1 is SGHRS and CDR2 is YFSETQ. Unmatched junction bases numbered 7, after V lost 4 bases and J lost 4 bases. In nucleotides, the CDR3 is TGCGCCAGCAGCCTTCAGGGACTAGAGTACGAGCAGTACTTC. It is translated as CASSLQGLEYEQYF. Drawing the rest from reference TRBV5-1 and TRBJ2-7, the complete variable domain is KAGVTQTPRYLIKTRGQQVTLSCSPISGHRSVSWYQQTPGQGLQFLFEYFSETQRNKGNFPGRFSGRQFSNSRSEMNVSTLELGDSALYLCASSLQGLEYEQYFGPGTRLTVT.

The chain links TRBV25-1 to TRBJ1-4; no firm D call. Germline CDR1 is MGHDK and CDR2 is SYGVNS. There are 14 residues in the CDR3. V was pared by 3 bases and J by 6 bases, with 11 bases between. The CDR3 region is CASSDARRYEKLFF. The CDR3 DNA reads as TGTGCCAGCAGTGATGCTCGGCGGTATGAAAAACTGTTTTTT.

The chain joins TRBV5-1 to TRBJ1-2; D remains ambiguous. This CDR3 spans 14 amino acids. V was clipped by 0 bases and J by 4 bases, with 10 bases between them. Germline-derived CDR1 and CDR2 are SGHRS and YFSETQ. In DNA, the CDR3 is TGCGCCAGCAGCTTGGAACCTGAGAGCTATGGCTACACCTTC. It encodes CASSLEPESYGYTF. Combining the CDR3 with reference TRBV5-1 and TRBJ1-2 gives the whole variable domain KAGVTQTPRYLIKTRGQQVTLSCSPISGHRSVSWYQQTPGQGLQFLFEYFSETQRNKGNFPGRFSGRQFSNSRSEMNVSTLELGDSALYLCASSLEPESYGYTFGSGTRLTVV.

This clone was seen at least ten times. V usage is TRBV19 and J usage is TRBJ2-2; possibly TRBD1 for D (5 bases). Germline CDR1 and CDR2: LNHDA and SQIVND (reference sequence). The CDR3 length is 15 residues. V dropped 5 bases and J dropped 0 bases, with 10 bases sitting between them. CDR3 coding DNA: TGTGCCAGTAGTTTGACAGCCGCGAACACCGGGGAGCTGTTTTTT. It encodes CASSLTAANTGELFF.

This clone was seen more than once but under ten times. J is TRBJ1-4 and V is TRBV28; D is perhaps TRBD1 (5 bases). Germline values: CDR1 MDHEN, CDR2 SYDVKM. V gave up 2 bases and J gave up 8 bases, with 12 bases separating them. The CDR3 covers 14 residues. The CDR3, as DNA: TGTGCCAGCAGTTTAAGTCAGGGTAGCGAAAAACTGTTTTTT. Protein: CASSLSQGSEKLFF. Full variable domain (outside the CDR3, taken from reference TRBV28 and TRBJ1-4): DVKVTQSSRYLVKRTGEKVFLECVQDMDHENMFWYRQDPGLGLRLIYFSYDVKMKEKGDIPEGYSVSREKKERFSLILESASTNQTSMYLCASSLSQGSEKLFFGSGTQLSVL.

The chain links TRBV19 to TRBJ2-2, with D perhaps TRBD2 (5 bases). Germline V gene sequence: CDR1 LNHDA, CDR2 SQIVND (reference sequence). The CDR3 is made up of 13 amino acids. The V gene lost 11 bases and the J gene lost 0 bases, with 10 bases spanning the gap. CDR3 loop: CAGGPTNTGELFF. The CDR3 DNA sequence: TGTGCCGGCGGGCCTACGAACACCGGGGAGCTGTTTTTT.

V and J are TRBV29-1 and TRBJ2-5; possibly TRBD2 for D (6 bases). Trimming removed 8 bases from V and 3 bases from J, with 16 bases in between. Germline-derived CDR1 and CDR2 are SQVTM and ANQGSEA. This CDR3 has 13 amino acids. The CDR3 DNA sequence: TGCAGCCATAAAACTAGCTTTAAAGAGACCCAGTACTTC. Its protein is CSHKTSFKETQYF.

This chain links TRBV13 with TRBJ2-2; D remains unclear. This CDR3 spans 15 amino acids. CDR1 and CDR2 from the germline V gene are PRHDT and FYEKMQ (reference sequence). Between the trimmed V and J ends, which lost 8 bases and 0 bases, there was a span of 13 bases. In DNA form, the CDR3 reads TGTGCCAGCTCCCCGACTCCGGCGAACACCGGGGAGCTGTTTTTT. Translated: CASSPTPANTGELFF.

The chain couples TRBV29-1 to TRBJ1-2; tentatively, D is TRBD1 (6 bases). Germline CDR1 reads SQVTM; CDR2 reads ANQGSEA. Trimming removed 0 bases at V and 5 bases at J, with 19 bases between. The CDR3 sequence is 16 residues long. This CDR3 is CSVEDTAGGRVYGYTF. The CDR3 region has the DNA TGCAGCGTTGAAGATACGGCCGGGGGGCGGGTATATGGCTACACCTTC.

CDR3 in amino acids: CASSLDREETQYF. The CDR3 DNA reads TGTGCCAGCAGCCTCGACAGGGAAGAGACCCAGTACTTC. The chain uses TRBV4-2 and TRBJ2-5, with 7 bases aligning to TRBD1. Trimming at V came to 4 bases and at J to 3 bases, leaving 2 bases not matched to a gene. The length of the CDR3 is 13 residues. From germline, CDR1 is LGHNA and CDR2 YNFKEQ.

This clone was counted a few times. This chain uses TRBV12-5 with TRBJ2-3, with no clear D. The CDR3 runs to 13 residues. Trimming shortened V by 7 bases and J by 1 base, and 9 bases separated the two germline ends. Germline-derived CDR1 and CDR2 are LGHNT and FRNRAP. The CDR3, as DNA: TGTGCTAGTGCCGCTAGTGGCACAGATACGCAGTATTTT. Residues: CASAASGTDTQYF.